This T cell receptor beta chain was profiled in a study of cytomegalovirus exposure and HLA in healthy donors. Study-wide findings and caveats: Earlier findings revealed that most TCR beta V segments proved productive either about 90% or about 30% of the time. For TCR beta chains, V- and J-gene trimming was later linked to a missense DCLRE1C variant. The study flagged 150 to 200 TCR beta chains as cytomegalovirus-associated.

Turning to this clone: The target antigen is unknown.

This CDR3 is 13 amino acids long. V lost 7 bases, J lost 2 bases, and 11 bases lay in between. From germline, CDR1 is MNHNS and CDR2 SASEGT. Regarding donors, all were healthy bone marrow donors. PCR employed 60 Vbeta and 13 Jbeta primers. Profiled with immunoSEQ multiplex PCR; TCRdb holds only in-frame clones, not every one. The sample holds approximately 100,000 clones, roughly 80% seen once. V is TRBV6-1 and J is TRBJ2-5, with D unclear. This receptor was taken from a man aged 35 to 55 in good health and CMV-seronegative. The sample comprised PBMCs. The CDR3 loop reads CASTLPGQETQYF. The DNA for the CDR3 is TGTGCCAGCACCTTACCCGGGCAAGAGACCCAGTACTTC.